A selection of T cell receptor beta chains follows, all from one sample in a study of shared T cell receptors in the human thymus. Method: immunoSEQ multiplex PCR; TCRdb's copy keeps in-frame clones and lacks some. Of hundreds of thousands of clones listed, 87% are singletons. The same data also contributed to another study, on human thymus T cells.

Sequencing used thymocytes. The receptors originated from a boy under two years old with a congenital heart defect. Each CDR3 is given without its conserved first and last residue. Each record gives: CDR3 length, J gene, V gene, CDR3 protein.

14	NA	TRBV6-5	ASSYSTSGPSYEQY
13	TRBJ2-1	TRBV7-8	ASSLGAGGEGEQF
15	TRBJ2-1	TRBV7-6	ASSLAPPDRTYNEQF
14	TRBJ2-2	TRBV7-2	ASSQGTSGNTGELF
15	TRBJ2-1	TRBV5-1	ASSPKKREAGYNEQF
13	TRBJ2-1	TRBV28	ASKSGTSNSNEQF
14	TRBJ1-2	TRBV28	ASRRGASGATGGYT
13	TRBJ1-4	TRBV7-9	ASSLRSRRGEKLF
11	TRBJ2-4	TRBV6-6	ASRRPGTYIQY
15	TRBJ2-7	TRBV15	ATSTRTSGAPSYEQY
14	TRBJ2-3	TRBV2	ASSEFASPSTDTQY
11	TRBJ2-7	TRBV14	ASSRQDTYEQY
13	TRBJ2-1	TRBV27	ASSFRTSGYNEQF
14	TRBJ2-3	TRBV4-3	ASSQEQGRRTDTQY
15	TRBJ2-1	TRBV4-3	ASSPLKTFSPYNEQF
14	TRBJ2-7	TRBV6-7	ASSYGRTGDGYEQY
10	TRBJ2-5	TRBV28	ASSRASGTQY
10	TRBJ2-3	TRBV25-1	ASSVNPNTQY
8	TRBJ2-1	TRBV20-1	SARGGEQF
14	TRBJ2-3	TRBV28	ASRGTSGGAVDTQY
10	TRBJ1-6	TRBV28	ASRRQNSPLH
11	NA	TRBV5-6	ASSYGGYDEQY
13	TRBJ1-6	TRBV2	ASKPLDSSLWPLH
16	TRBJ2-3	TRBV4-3	ASSQEGHLAGLTDTQY
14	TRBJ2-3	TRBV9	ASSVGQAIPTDTQY
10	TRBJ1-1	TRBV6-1	ASSDHRGQAF
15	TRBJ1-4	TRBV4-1	ASSQGRRTGFNEKLF
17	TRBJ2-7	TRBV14	ASSQVRPGTSGRAREQY
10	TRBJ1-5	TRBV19	ASSSQGQPQH
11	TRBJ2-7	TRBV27	ASSLSYSYEQY
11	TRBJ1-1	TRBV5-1	ASSLYSGTEAF
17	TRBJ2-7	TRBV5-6	ASSSVPGQGIPYAYEQY
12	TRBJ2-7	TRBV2	ASSLRATAYEQY
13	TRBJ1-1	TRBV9	ASSVDRGENTEAF
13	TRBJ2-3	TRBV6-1	ASRNGTTRTDTQY
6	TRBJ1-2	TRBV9	ARSDYT
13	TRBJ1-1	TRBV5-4	ASSFVHRRNTEAF
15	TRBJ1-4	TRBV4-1	ASSQSPGQGGVEKLF
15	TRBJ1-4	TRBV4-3	ASSQGVPRGDNEKLF
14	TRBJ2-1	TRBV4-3	ASSQDPSGRNNEQF
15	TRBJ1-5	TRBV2	ASSEGGDRLSNQPQH
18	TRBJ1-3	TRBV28	ASSLFRDRGLVCAGNTIY
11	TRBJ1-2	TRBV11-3	ASSLWGGQGYT
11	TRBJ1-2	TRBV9	ASSVRDSRRVT
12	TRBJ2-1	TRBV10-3	AISEEGCYNEQF
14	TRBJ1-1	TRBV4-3	ASSRRSDREDSEAF
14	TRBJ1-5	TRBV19	ASSIIYRGVYQPQH
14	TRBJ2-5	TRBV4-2	ASSQEVAGGRETQY
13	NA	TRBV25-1	ASSGEGRISYEQY
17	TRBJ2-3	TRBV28	ASSFNRWTSGRLGDTQY
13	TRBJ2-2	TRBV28	ASSLKGQITGELF
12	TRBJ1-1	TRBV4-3	ASSQGQSLNEAF
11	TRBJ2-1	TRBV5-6	ASSLPTYNEQF
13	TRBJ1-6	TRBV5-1	ASSFHRAGNSPLH
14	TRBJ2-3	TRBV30	AWSPGDRSSTDTQY
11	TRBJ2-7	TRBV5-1	ASSWDSPYEQY
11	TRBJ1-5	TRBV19	ASDTGGNQPQH
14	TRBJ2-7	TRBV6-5	ASSLFQGQGIYEQY
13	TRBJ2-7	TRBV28	ASSLYQGSSYEQY
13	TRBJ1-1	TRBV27	ASSWVTGSLTEAF